The 28 T cell receptor beta chains in this list originate from one sample, sequenced in a study of response to subunit inactivated influenza vaccine. TCRdb re-called the RT-PCR reads with MiXCR, one entry per CDR3 protein. The top ten clones hold about 2.8% of a sample with about 540,000 distinct CDR3 sequences, approximately 22% of them seen once. A further study also used this sample, focusing on T cells expressing NK-cell markers. That report adds: 5'RACE template switching built TCR beta cDNA with unique molecular identifiers.

The sample was CD4+ T cells sorted from PBMCs, taken about 13 days after vaccination. Source of these receptors: a man aged 45-65 years who received an inactivated influenza vaccine.

This clonotype was seen more than once but under ten times. V is TRBV20-1 and J is TRBJ2-7; 14 bases map to TRBD2. V lost 3 bases and J lost 7; bases outside the gene matches: 5. Looked up from germline, CDR1 is DFQATT and CDR2 is SNEGSKA (reference sequence). This CDR3 region has 14 residues. CDR3 sequence (DNA): TGCAGTGCTAGGAGACTAGCGGGAGGGGGAGAGCAGTACTTC. This encodes CSARRLAGGGEQYF.

This clonotype showed up many times. The chain couples TRBV12-3 or TRBV12-4 to TRBJ2-3; D may match TRBD1 or TRBD2 (5 bases each). Trimming removed 5 bases from V and 6 bases from J, with 27 bases in between. The CDR3 runs to 18 residues. The DNA of the CDR3 is TGTGCCAGCAGTCTCCCCCGCGGGTTCCGTCAGGGTGGTGATACGCAGTATTTT. Translated, it gives CASSLPRGFRQGGDTQYF.

This sequence joins TRBV13 and TRBJ2-1; 16 bases align to TRBD2. The CDR3 is 20 residues long. The germline V gene has CDR1 PRHDT and CDR2 FYEKMQ (reference sequence). V gave up 3 bases and J gave up 10 bases; unmatched junction bases: 18. The CDR3 DNA sequence: TGTGCCAGCAGCTTGGGGTCTTTCGGGACTAGCGGGGGGGCCGGTCACGAGCAGTTCTTC. The encoded protein is CASSLGSFGTSGGAGHEQFF.

This clonotype occurred many times. This sequence joins TRBV6-4 and TRBJ2-3; the match to TRBD2 covers 7 bases. From germline, CDR1 is MRHNA and CDR2 SNTAGT. The CDR3 runs 21 residues. The ends lost 5 bases at V and 1 base at J; junction bases unmatched: 24. The CDR3 DNA reads as TGTGCCAGCAGTCCGGTACGGGTCGGGCTATCACGGGGGGAAGGCACAGATACGCAGTATTTT. Its protein is CASSPVRVGLSRGEGTDTQYF.

This clonotype showed up many times. The V and J genes are TRBV6-2 or TRBV6-3 and TRBJ2-1; 13 positions agree with TRBD2. The V segment lost 0 bases and the J segment 6 bases; nucleotides outside the gene matches: 17. Germline-derived CDR1 and CDR2 are MNHEY and SVGEGT. The CDR3 spans 21 residues. CDR3 sequence reads: CASSYSIGLAGAAGALNEQFF. CDR3 nucleotide sequence: TGTGCCAGCAGTTACTCGATAGGACTAGCGGGAGCCGCGGGAGCCCTCAATGAGCAGTTCTTC.

This clonotype was recorded at least ten times. The V call is TRBV19, the J call TRBJ2-3; 7 bases fit TRBD2. The CDR3 is 15 residues long. Per the germline V gene, CDR1 is LNHDA and CDR2 is SQIVND (reference sequence). The junction had 4 bases not matched to a gene; V was cut back by 4 bases and J by 0 bases. CDR3 region: CASSSRAGSTDTQYF. The CDR3 DNA is TGTGCCAGTAGTAGCCGAGCGGGGAGCACAGATACGCAGTATTTT.

This clonotype appeared a few times. The rearrangement links TRBV12-3 or TRBV12-4 to TRBJ1-5, with 9 nucleotides matching TRBD1. Trimming at V came to 5 bases and at J to 7 bases, leaving 9 bases not matched to a gene. This CDR3 is built from 15 residues. CDR3 amino acids: CASSPGTGFGQPQHF. In nucleotides, the CDR3 is TGTGCCAGCAGTCCAGGGACAGGGTTTGGACAGCCCCAGCATTTT.

This chain uses TRBV5-1 with TRBJ2-5, with D possibly called TRBD1 or TRBD2 (5 bases each). Germline V gene sequence: CDR1 SGHRS, CDR2 YFSETQ. V was trimmed by 6 bases and J by 5 bases, leaving 23 bases between them. CDR3 length: 16 residues. For the CDR3, the DNA is TGCGCCAGCACACCCTCAGGGATCGAGCCGGGGGAGACCCAGTACTTC. Translation gives CASTPSGIEPGETQYF.

The V and J genes are TRBV6-1 and TRBJ2-2; 9 nucleotides align to TRBD1. Germline-derived CDR1 and CDR2 are MNHNS and SASEGT. The CDR3 spans 17 residues. V lost 6 bases, J lost 1 base, and 9 bases stayed unmatched. The CDR3 reads CASSRDQTGGNTGELFF. The CDR3 bases are TGTGCCAGCAGCCGTGATCAGACAGGGGGGAACACCGGGGAGCTGTTTTTT.

This clonotype was observed a few times. J is TRBJ2-7 and V is TRBV27; tentatively, D is TRBD1 (7 bases). Trimming shortened V by 6 bases and J by 6 bases, and 15 bases separated the two germline ends. Germline V CDR1 and CDR2: MNHEY, SMNVEV (reference sequence). This CDR3 is 13 amino acids long. The chain's CDR3 is CASRLSGGLEQYF. CDR3 DNA: TGTGCCAGCAGACTTTCAGGGGGGCTCGAGCAGTACTTC.

This clonotype was recorded a few times. The V call is TRBV2, the J call TRBJ1-1, with a tentative D call TRBD1 (5 bases). Germline CDR1 reads SNHLY; CDR2 reads FYNNEI. With 6 bases removed from V and 0 bases from J, the gap between germline ends came to 11 bases. The CDR3 is 14 residues long. The DNA of the CDR3 is TGTGCCAGCAGGGGGGGACCCATGAACACTGAAGCTTTCTTT. Its protein is CASRGGPMNTEAFF.

The chain has TRBV7-2 and TRBJ2-3; TRBD1 or TRBD2 may be the D gene (6 bases each). In germline, CDR1 is SGHTA, CDR2 FQGNSA. The germline V and J ends were trimmed by 4 bases and 2 bases, with 13 bases remaining between them. The CDR3 consists of 15 residues. The CDR3 loop is CASSSRWGATDTQYF. CDR3 bases: TGTGCCAGCAGCTCCCGTTGGGGGGCCACAGATACGCAGTATTTT.

The chain has TRBV7-8 and TRBJ2-1, with 13 bases fitting TRBD2. CDR3 length: 17 amino acids. The junction had 8 bases not matched to a gene; V was cut back by 3 bases and J by 6 bases. CDR1 and CDR2 (germline): SGHVS, FQNEAQ. The CDR3 nucleotides read TGTGCCAGCAGCTTTGGGACTAGCGGGGCCCCACTCAATGAGCAGTTCTTC. Amino acids: CASSFGTSGAPLNEQFF.

This clonotype was seen a few times. The rearrangement uses TRBV5-1 and TRBJ2-1; D is possibly TRBD2 (5 bases). V lost 3 bases and J lost 4, with 23 bases in between. Germline V CDR1 and CDR2: SGHRS, YFSETQ. This CDR3 spans 18 amino acids. The CDR3 bases are TGCGCCAGCAGCTATGGAGGTGGTACTCCTCGAATTTACAATGAGCAGTTCTTC. Amino acid sequence: CASSYGGGTPRIYNEQFF. Full variable domain (rest looked up from reference TRBV5-1 and TRBJ2-1): KAGVTQTPRYLIKTRGQQVTLSCSPISGHRSVSWYQQTPGQGLQFLFEYFSETQRNKGNFPGRFSGRQFSNSRSEMNVSTLELGDSALYLCASSYGGGTPRIYNEQFFGPGTRLTVL.

CDR3: CAISATGDGYTF. The CDR3 DNA sequence: TGTGCCATCAGTGCGACAGGGGATGGCTACACCTTC. This chain joins TRBV10-3 and TRBJ1-2, with 8 nucleotides matching TRBD1. Germline V gene data show CDR1 as ENHRY and CDR2 as SYGVKD. V shed 4 bases, J shed 6 bases, and the junction held 1 base outside the gene matches. The CDR3 is 12 residues long.

In this sample, this clonotype turned up many times. The chain recombines TRBV27 with TRBJ1-1; no definite D call. Germline assignment: CDR1 MNHEY and CDR2 SMNVEV (reference sequence). The CDR3 is made up of 14 amino acids. V was shortened by 2 bases and J by 5 bases, with 12 bases between the two germline ends. In DNA form, the CDR3 reads TGTGCCAGCAGTTTAACTAGGCGGGGAACTGAAGCTTTCTTT. Translated: CASSLTRRGTEAFF.

This clonotype was seen many times. The V call is TRBV10-3, the J call TRBJ2-5; unclear D gene. Germline CDR1 reads ENHRY; CDR2 reads SYGVKD. The ends were cut back, 3 bases at V and 0 bases at J, with 2 bases in the middle. CDR3 size: 12 residues. CDR3 sequence reads: CAISDNQETQYF. In DNA, the CDR3 is TGTGCCATCAGTGACAACCAAGAGACCCAGTACTTC.

V usage is TRBV5-1 and J usage is TRBJ2-2; D perhaps matches TRBD1 (6 bases). The CDR3 sequence is 14 residues long. Deletions cut 4 bases from V and 7 bases from J, with 14 bases between. The germline CDR1 and CDR2 sequences are SGHRS and YFSETQ. Here the CDR3 reads CASSVTGWDGELFF. CDR3 DNA: TGCGCCAGCAGCGTCACAGGGTGGGACGGGGAGCTGTTTTTT.

This clonotype appeared a few times. The rearrangement joins TRBV5-1 to TRBJ1-2; 7 positions match TRBD1. The J segment lost 7 bases and the V segment lost 4 bases, leaving 13 bases of the junction unmatched. Per the germline V gene, CDR1 is SGHRS and CDR2 is YFSETQ. The CDR3 contains 15 residues. The CDR3 loop is CASSPAQGENIGYTF. The CDR3 coding sequence is TGCGCCAGCAGCCCGGCGCAGGGGGAGAACATTGGCTACACCTTC. The entire variable domain, with the rest obtained from reference TRBV5-1 and TRBJ1-2, is as follows: KAGVTQTPRYLIKTRGQQVTLSCSPISGHRSVSWYQQTPGQGLQFLFEYFSETQRNKGNFPGRFSGRQFSNSRSEMNVSTLELGDSALYLCASSPAQGENIGYTFGSGTRLTVV.

This clonotype was observed a handful of times. V and J are TRBV15 and TRBJ2-7, with D perhaps TRBD1 or TRBD2 (5 bases each). Trimming took 6 bases from V and 4 from J, leaving 13 bases between them. The CDR3 totals 13 residues. CDR1 is LNHNV and CDR2 is YYDKDF in the germline V gene (reference sequence). The CDR3 is CATSNQGGYEQYF. CDR3 nucleotides: TGTGCCACCAGTAACCAGGGCGGGTACGAGCAGTACTTC.

This clonotype was recorded at least ten times. Written as DNA, the CDR3 is TGTGCCAGCAGTTACAGGGACAGGGGGTCGTCGGCTGGTGAGCAGTTCTTC. It is translated as CASSYRDRGSSAGEQFF. The chain carries TRBV6-5 and TRBJ2-1; 11 positions agree with TRBD1. J gave up 9 bases and V 2 bases, and 12 bases lay outside the gene matches. The germline V gene encodes CDR1 MNHEY and CDR2 SVGAGI. CDR3 size: 17 residues.

In its sample, this clonotype was seen many times. V gene TRBV5-1 combines with J gene TRBJ1-1, with D unresolved. This CDR3 is 15 amino acids long. Germline CDR1 reads SGHRS; CDR2 reads YFSETQ. Deletions cut 4 bases from V and 4 bases from J, with 17 bases between. CDR3 sequence: CASSPSARAVTEAFF. CDR3 sequence (DNA): TGCGCCAGCAGCCCTTCGGCTAGGGCGGTCACTGAAGCTTTCTTT. The whole variable domain, remainder taken from reference TRBV5-1 and TRBJ1-1, is KAGVTQTPRYLIKTRGQQVTLSCSPISGHRSVSWYQQTPGQGLQFLFEYFSETQRNKGNFPGRFSGRQFSNSRSEMNVSTLELGDSALYLCASSPSARAVTEAFFGQGTRLTVV.

This clonotype was recorded many times. The chain recombines TRBV7-2 with TRBJ2-7; 7 positions match TRBD2. The CDR3 runs 13 residues. Germline CDR1 and CDR2: SGHTA and FQGNSA. J gave up 9 bases and V 2 bases, and 7 bases lay outside the gene matches. The DNA for the CDR3 is TGTGCCAGCAGCTTATACGGGGGGAAGGGGCAGTACTTC. Encoded protein: CASSLYGGKGQYF.

This clonotype was detected only a few times. The chain has TRBV6-2 or TRBV6-3 and TRBJ2-5; 9 bases match TRBD2. The CDR3 totals 15 residues. J gave up 5 bases and V 1 base, and 5 bases lay outside the gene matches. The germline V gene has CDR1 MNHEY and CDR2 SVGEGT. Here the CDR3 reads CASSYFSGSGETQYF. The CDR3 nucleotides read TGTGCCAGCAGTTACTTTAGCGGGAGCGGTGAGACCCAGTACTTC.

This clonotype was seen more than once but under ten times. J is TRBJ2-3 and V is TRBV29-1; D not certain. The germline V gene encodes CDR1 SQVTM and CDR2 ANQGSEA. The CDR3 has 12 amino acids. The ends were cut back, 3 bases at V and 0 bases at J, with 4 bases in the middle. In DNA, the CDR3 is TGCAGCGTTGACTCTAGCACAGATACGCAGTATTTT. Protein: CSVDSSTDTQYF.

This clonotype turned up a few times. The chain is built from TRBV4-1 and TRBJ2-2; 12 bases are shared with TRBD2. Germline lookup yields CDR1 MGHRA and CDR2 YSYEKL. This CDR3 contains 16 residues. V lost 4 bases, J lost 5 bases, and 5 bases stayed unmatched. CDR3 bases: TGCGCCAGCAGCCCCGGACTAGCGGGGCGGACCGGGGAGCTGTTTTTT. The encoded protein is CASSPGLAGRTGELFF.

V gene TRBV20-1 combines with J gene TRBJ2-5, with 7 bases fitting TRBD2. The CDR3 has 14 residues. Trimming at V came to 6 bases and at J to 1 base, leaving 8 bases not matched to a gene. Per the germline V gene, CDR1 is DFQATT and CDR2 is SNEGSKA (reference sequence). For the CDR3, the DNA is TGCAGTGCCGGACTAGGCGGAACCCAAGAGACCCAGTACTTC. Its translation: CSAGLGGTQETQYF.

In its sample, this clonotype was seen once. V usage is TRBV14 and J usage is TRBJ2-5; unclear D gene. The CDR3 spans 15 residues. V was clipped by 3 bases and J by 5 bases, with 16 bases between them. CDR1 is SGHDN and CDR2 is FVKESK in the germline V gene. CDR3 protein: CASSHRTGFAETQYF. The CDR3 nucleotides are TGTGCCAGCAGCCACCGGACGGGTTTTGCGGAGACCCAGTACTTC. Full variable domain (remainder filled in from reference TRBV14 and TRBJ2-5): EAGVTQFPSHSVIEKGQTVTLRCDPISGHDNLYWYRRVMGKEIKFLLHFVKESKQDESGMPNNRFLAERTGGTYSTLKVQPAELEDSGVYFCASSHRTGFAETQYFGPGTRLLVL.